The 3 T cell receptor beta chains listed next were all sequenced from one sample in a study of cytotoxic CD8 clonotypes in ibrutinib-treated CLL. The data were produced by immunoSEQ multiplex PCR, yet TCRdb's version contains in-frame clones alone and is incomplete. Of about 140,000 clones listed, 80% are singletons. The sample consisted of PBMCs, taken after 36 months of ibrutinib treatment. The receptors were sampled from a human donor with chronic lymphocytic leukemia.

The gene calls are TRBV5-1 and TRBJ1-3; D gene uncertain. Germline V gene lookup returns CDR1 SGHRS and CDR2 YFSETQ. The CDR3 length is 15 residues. The ends were cut back, 4 bases at V and 0 bases at J, with 11 bases in the middle. CDR3 DNA: TGCGCCAGCAGCCCGTCCTCTCTCTCTGGAAACACCATATATTTT. Its translation is CASSPSSLSGNTIYF.

This chain joins TRBV28 and TRBJ1-5; no firm D call. Trimming shortened V by 7 bases and J by 0 bases, and 13 bases separated the two germline ends. The V gene's germline CDR1 is MDHEN and CDR2 SYDVKM. CDR3 length: 15 amino acids. Here the CDR3 DNA reads TGTGCCAGCAAAGTTGGCGACTATAGCAATCAGCCCCAGCATTTT. Translating gives CASKVGDYSNQPQHF.

This clone was recorded once. V usage is TRBV4-1 and J usage is TRBJ2-7; D not resolved. V gave up 0 bases and J gave up 6 bases, with 21 bases separating them. The V gene's germline CDR1 is MGHRA and CDR2 YSYEKL. This CDR3 has 17 residues. The CDR3 sequence is CASSQDTFGLDRSEQYF. In DNA, the CDR3 is TGCGCCAGCAGCCAAGATACATTTGGTTTAGATAGAAGCGAGCAGTACTTC.